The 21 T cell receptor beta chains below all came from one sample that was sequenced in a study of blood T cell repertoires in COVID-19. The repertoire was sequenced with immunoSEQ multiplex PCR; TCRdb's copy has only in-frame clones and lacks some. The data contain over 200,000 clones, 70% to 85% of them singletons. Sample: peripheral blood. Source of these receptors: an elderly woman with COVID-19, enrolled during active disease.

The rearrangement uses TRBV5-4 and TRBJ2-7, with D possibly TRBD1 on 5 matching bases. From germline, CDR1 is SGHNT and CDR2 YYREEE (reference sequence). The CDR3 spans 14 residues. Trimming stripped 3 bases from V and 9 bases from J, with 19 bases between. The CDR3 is CASSSDTRRTAQYF. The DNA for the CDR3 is TGTGCCAGCAGCTCGGACACCCGTCGGACCGCGCAGTACTTC.

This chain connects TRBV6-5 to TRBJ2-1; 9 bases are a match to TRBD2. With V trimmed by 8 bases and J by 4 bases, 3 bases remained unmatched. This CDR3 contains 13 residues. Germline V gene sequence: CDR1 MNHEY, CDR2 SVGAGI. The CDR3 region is CASAGGVYNEQFF. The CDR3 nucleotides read TGTGCCAGCGCGGGGGGGGTATACAATGAGCAGTTCTTC.

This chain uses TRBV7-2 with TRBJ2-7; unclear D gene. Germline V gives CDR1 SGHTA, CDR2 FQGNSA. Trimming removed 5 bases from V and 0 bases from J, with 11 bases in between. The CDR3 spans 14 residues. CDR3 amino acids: CASSRTPGSYEQYF. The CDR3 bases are TGTGCCAGCAGCCGTACACCGGGCTCCTACGAGCAGTACTTC.

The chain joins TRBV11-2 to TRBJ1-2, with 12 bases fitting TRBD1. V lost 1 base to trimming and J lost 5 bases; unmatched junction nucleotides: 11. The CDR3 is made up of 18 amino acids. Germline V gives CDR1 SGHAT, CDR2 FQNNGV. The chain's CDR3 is CASSLAILGTGGSYGYTF. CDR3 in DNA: TGTGCCAGCAGCTTAGCTATCCTCGGGACAGGGGGCAGTTATGGCTACACCTTC.

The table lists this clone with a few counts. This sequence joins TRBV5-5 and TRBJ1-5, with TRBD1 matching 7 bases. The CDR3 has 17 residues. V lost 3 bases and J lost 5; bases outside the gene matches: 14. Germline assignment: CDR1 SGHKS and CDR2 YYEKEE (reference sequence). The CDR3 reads CASSSALFDRAYQPQHF. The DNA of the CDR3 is TGTGCCAGCAGCTCTGCCTTATTTGACAGGGCTTATCAGCCCCAGCATTTT.

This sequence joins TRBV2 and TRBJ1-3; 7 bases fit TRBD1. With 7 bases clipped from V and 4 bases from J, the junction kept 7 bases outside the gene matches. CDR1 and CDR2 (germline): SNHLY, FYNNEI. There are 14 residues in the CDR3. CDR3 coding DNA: TGTGCCAGCAACCGAGGGGGCGCGGGAAACACCATATATTTT. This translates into CASNRGGAGNTIYF. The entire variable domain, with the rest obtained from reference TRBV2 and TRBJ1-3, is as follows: EPEVTQTPSHQVTQMGQEVILRCVPISNHLYFYWYRQILGQKVEFLVSFYNNEISEKSEIFDDQFSVERPDGSNFTLKIRSTKLEDSAMYFCASNRGGAGNTIYFGEGSWLTVV.

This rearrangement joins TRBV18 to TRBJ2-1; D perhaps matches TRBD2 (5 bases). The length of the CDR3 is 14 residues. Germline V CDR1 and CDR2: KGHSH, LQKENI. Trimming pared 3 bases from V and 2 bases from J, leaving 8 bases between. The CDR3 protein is CASSPLAAYNEQFF. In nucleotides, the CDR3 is TGTGCCAGCTCACCCCTAGCCGCCTACAATGAGCAGTTCTTC. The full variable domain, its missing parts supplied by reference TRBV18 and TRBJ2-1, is NAGVMQNPRHLVRRRGQEARLRCSPMKGHSHVYWYRQLPEEGLKFMVYLQKENIIDESGMPKERFSAEFPKEGPSILRIQQVVRGDSAAYFCASSPLAAYNEQFFGPGTRLTVL.

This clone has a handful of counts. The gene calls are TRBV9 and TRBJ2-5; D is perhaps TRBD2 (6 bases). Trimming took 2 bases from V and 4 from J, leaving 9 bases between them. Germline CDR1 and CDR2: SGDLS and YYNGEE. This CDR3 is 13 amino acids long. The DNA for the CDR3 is TGTGCCAGCAGCGTGGGACTCTTAGAGACCCAGTACTTC. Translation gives CASSVGLLETQYF.

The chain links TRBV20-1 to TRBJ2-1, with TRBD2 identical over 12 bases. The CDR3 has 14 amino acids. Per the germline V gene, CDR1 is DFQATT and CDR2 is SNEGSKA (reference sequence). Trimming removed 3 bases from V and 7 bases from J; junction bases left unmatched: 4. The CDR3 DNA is TGCAGTGCTAGTCGGACTAGCGGGATAAATGAGCAGTTCTTC. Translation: CSASRTSGINEQFF.

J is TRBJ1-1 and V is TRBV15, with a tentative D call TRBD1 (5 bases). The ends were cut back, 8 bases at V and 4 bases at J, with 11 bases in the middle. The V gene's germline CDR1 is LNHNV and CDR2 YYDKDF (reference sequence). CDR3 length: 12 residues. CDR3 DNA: TGTGCCACCCGGGCGGGGGGCACTGAAGCTTTCTTT. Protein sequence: CATRAGGTEAFF.

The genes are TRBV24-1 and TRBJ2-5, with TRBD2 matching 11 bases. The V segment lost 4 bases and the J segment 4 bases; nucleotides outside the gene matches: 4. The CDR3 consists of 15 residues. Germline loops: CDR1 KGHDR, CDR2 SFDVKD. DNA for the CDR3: TGTGCCACCAGTGACCCAGGGACTAGCGGAGAGACCCAGTACTTC. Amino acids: CATSDPGTSGETQYF.

The CDR3 nucleotides read TGTGCCAGCACTCGGGCCTCATCCTCCTACAATGAGCAGTTCTTC. It specifies CASTRASSSYNEQFF. V is TRBV6-6 and J is TRBJ2-1; D remains ambiguous. CDR1 MNHNY and CDR2 SVGAGI come from the germline V gene (reference sequence). This CDR3 is built from 15 residues. V was cut by 7 bases and J by 0 bases, with 13 bases left in between.

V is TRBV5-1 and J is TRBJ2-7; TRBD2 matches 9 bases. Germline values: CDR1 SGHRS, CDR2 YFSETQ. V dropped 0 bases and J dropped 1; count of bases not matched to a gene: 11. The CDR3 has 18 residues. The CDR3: CASSLGAFGGGDSYEQYF. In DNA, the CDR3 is TGCGCCAGCAGCTTGGGAGCTTTTGGCGGGGGGGATTCCTACGAGCAGTACTTC.

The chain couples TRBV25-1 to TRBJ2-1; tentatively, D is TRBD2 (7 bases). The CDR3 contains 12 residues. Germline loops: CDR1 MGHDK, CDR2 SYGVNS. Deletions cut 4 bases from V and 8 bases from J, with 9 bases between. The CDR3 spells CASSGGGYEQFF. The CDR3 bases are TGTGCCAGCAGTGGGGGGGGCTATGAGCAGTTCTTC.

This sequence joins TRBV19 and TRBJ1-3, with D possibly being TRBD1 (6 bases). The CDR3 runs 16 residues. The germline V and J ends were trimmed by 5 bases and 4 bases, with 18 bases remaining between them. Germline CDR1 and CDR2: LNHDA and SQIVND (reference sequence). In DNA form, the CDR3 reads TGTGCCAGTAGTGGTCCCAGGGGCCAAGGAGGAAACACCATATATTTT. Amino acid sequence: CASSGPRGQGGNTIYF.

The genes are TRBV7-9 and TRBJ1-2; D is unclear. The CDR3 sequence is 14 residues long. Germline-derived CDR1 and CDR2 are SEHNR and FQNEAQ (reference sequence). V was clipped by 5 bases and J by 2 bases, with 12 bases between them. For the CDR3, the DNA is TGTGCCAGCAGCCCGGCGGTTGTCAACTATGGCTACACCTTC. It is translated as CASSPAVVNYGYTF.

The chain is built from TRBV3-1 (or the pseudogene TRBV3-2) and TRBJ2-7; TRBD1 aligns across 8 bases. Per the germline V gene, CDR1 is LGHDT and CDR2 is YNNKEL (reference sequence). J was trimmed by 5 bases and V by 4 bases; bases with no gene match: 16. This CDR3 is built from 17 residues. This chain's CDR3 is CASSPRTGRVRTDEQYF. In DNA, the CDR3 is TGTGCCAGCAGCCCCCGGACAGGGCGGGTCCGAACGGACGAGCAGTACTTC.

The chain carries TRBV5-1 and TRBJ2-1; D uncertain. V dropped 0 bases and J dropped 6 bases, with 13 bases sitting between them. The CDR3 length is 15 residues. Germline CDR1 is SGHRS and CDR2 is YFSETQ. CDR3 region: CASSLAPGVGNEQFF. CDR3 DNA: TGCGCCAGCAGCTTGGCGCCGGGTGTGGGCAATGAGCAGTTCTTC. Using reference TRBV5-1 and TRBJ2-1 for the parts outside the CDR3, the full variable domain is KAGVTQTPRYLIKTRGQQVTLSCSPISGHRSVSWYQQTPGQGLQFLFEYFSETQRNKGNFPGRFSGRQFSNSRSEMNVSTLELGDSALYLCASSLAPGVGNEQFFGPGTRLTVL.

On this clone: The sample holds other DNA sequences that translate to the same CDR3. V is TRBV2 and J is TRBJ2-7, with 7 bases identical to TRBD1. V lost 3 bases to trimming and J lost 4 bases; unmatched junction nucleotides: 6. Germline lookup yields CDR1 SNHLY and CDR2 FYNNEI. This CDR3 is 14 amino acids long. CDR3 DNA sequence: TGTGCCAGCAGTGACCAGGGACAGCTATACGAGCAGTACTTC. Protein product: CASSDQGQLYEQYF.

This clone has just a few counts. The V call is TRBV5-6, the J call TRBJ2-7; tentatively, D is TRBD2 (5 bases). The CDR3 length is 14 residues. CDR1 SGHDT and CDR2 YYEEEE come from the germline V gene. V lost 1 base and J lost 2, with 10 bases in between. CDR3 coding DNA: TGTGCCAGCAGCTTGCAGCGGTACCCCTACGAGCAGTACTTC. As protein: CASSLQRYPYEQYF.

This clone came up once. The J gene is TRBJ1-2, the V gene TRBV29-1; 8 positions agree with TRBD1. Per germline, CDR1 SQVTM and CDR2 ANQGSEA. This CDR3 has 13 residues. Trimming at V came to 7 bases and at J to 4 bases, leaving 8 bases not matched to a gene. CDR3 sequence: CSGNDRGGYGYTF. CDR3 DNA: TGCAGCGGTAACGACAGGGGCGGCTATGGCTACACCTTC.